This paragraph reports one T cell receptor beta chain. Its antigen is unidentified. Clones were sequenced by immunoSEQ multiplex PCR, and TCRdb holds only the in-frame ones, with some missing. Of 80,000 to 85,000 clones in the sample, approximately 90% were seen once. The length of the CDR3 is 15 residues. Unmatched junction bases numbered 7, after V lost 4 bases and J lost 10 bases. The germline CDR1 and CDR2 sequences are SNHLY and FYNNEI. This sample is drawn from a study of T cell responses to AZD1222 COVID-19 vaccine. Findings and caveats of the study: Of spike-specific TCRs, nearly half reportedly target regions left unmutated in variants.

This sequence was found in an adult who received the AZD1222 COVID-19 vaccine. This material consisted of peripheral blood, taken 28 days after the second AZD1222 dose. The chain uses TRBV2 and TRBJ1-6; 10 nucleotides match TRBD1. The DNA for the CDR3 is TGTGCCAGCAGTGTGCGGGACAGGGGCGACTCACCCCTCCACTTT. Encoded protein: CASSVRDRGDSPLHF.